One sample yielded the 32 T cell receptor beta chains listed below, sequenced in a study of neurological immune-mediated disorders. TCRdb analysed the 5' RACE reads with MiXCR anew, one entry per CDR3 protein. The sample lists 93,000 or so distinct CDR3 sequences, more than 10% occurring once. Regarding time point: longitudinal time-point 3. The specimen was PBMCs. The receptor set was obtained from a female donor with HTLV-1-associated myelopathy (HAM/TSP).

This clonotype was observed a handful of times. This chain links TRBV6-5 with TRBJ1-6; 7 bases are shared with TRBD1. The CDR3 covers 16 residues. V shed 7 bases, J shed 14 bases, and the junction held 20 bases outside the gene matches. Germline V gives CDR1 MNHEY, CDR2 SVGAGI. CDR3 in DNA: TGTGCCAGCACCTTATTCGGGGGAGGGGGCGGAAGAACCCTCCACTTT. Its translation is CASTLFGGGGGRTLHF.

In its sample, this clonotype was seen many times. The CDR3 sequence: CSASRGTAYEQYF. Here the CDR3 DNA reads TGCAGTGCTAGTCGAGGAACCGCCTACGAGCAGTACTTC. The chain joins TRBV20-1 to TRBJ2-7; D uncertain. Germline lookup yields CDR1 DFQATT and CDR2 SNEGSKA (reference sequence). V dropped 3 bases and J dropped 2 bases, with 11 bases sitting between them. The CDR3 is 13 residues long.

This clonotype was counted many times. The chain joins TRBV20-1 to TRBJ2-7; 8 bases fit TRBD1. The CDR3 covers 15 residues. Germline V gene lookup returns CDR1 DFQATT and CDR2 SNEGSKA (reference sequence). The V segment lost 0 bases and the J segment 2 bases; nucleotides outside the gene matches: 6. The CDR3 nucleotides are TGCAGTGCTAGAGAAGGGGGACAGGCCACCTACGAGCAGTACTTC. Its translation is CSAREGGQATYEQYF.

Ten or more counts support this clonotype. The genes are TRBV5-1 and TRBJ2-7; 8 bases are a match to TRBD1. The CDR3 contains 16 residues. CDR1 is SGHRS and CDR2 is YFSETQ in the germline V gene. V dropped 4 bases and J dropped 0; count of bases not matched to a gene: 9. The DNA for the CDR3 is TGCGCCAGCAGCGCACAACCGGGACAGGTCTCCTACGAGCAGTACTTC. This sequence encodes CASSAQPGQVSYEQYF.

This clonotype was seen at least ten times. In DNA, the CDR3 is TGTGCCAGCAGCCCACGGGTGAACACTGAAGCTTTCTTT. Encoded protein: CASSPRVNTEAFF. V usage is TRBV27 and J usage is TRBJ1-1; D is unresolved. Germline V CDR1 and CDR2: MNHEY, SMNVEV (reference sequence). This CDR3 spans 13 amino acids. V lost 6 bases, J lost 0 bases, and 8 bases lay in between.

On this clonotype itself: A clone one base away is much larger, so this may be a read error. This rearrangement joins TRBV24-1 to TRBJ1-2; D might be TRBD1 (5 bases). From germline, CDR1 is KGHDR and CDR2 SFDVKD. Deletions cut 10 bases from V and 6 bases from J, with 14 bases between. CDR3 length: 12 residues. CDR3 sequence: CATSTARDGYTF. Here the CDR3 DNA reads TGTGCCACGTCGACAGCTAGGGATGGCTACACCTTC.

This clonotype has ten or more counts. The chain carries TRBV2 and TRBJ2-7; D uncertain. Germline V lookup: CDR1 SNHLY, CDR2 FYNNEI. Trimming removed 4 bases from V and 4 bases from J, with 11 bases in between. The CDR3 sequence is 13 residues long. CDR3 DNA: TGTGCCAGCAGTGGTTTCAAAGTGTACGAGCAGTACTTC. This sequence encodes CASSGFKVYEQYF.

The J gene is TRBJ2-7, the V gene TRBV5-1; weak D call: TRBD1 (6 bases). This CDR3 is built from 13 residues. V lost 5 bases and J lost 2, with 11 bases in between. Germline assignment: CDR1 SGHRS and CDR2 YFSETQ. For the CDR3, the DNA is TGCGCCAGCAGAGACGACAGGACCTACGAGCAGTACTTC. Its protein product is CASRDDRTYEQYF.

This clonotype was seen many times. V usage is TRBV5-1 and J usage is TRBJ2-7, with a weak D call TRBD1 (7 bases). Trimming cost V 0 bases and J 0 bases, with 13 bases left between them. Looked up from germline, CDR1 is SGHRS and CDR2 is YFSETQ. The CDR3 contains 16 residues. The CDR3 here is CASSLAPGGSSYEQYF. CDR3 sequence (DNA): TGCGCCAGCAGCTTGGCACCAGGGGGGAGCTCCTACGAGCAGTACTTC.

This clonotype showed up many times. The rearrangement uses TRBV7-8 and TRBJ1-4; the D is unclear. Germline V gene data show CDR1 as SGHVS and CDR2 as FQNEAQ. CDR3 length: 12 amino acids. Trimming shortened V by 1 base and J by 8 bases, and 5 bases separated the two germline ends. The CDR3 spells CASSLDGEKLFF. In nucleotides, the CDR3 is TGTGCCAGCAGCTTAGACGGAGAAAAACTGTTTTTT.

This clonotype was seen many times. The chain recombines TRBV5-1 with TRBJ2-6, with D perhaps matching TRBD1 or TRBD2 (5 bases each). CDR3 length equals 16 residues. V lost 4 bases to trimming and J lost 0 bases, with 11 bases between them. Germline V gene sequence: CDR1 SGHRS, CDR2 YFSETQ. The CDR3: CASSSVGVSGANVLTF. CDR3 coding DNA: TGCGCCAGCAGCAGTGTGGGGGTCTCTGGGGCCAACGTCCTGACTTTC.

This clonotype was recorded at least ten times. The rearrangement uses TRBV5-1 and TRBJ2-1; no reliable D call. Per the germline V gene, CDR1 is SGHRS and CDR2 is YFSETQ. CDR3 length: 14 residues. Trimming took off 4 bases at V and 0 bases at J, with 8 bases between the two ends. The CDR3 coding sequence is TGCGCCAGCAGCCCCTCTAGCTCCTACAATGAGCAGTTCTTC. Amino acids: CASSPSSSYNEQFF. Full variable domain (rest looked up from reference TRBV5-1 and TRBJ2-1): KAGVTQTPRYLIKTRGQQVTLSCSPISGHRSVSWYQQTPGQGLQFLFEYFSETQRNKGNFPGRFSGRQFSNSRSEMNVSTLELGDSALYLCASSPSSSYNEQFFGPGTRLTVL.

The table lists this clonotype with many counts. V and J are TRBV5-1 and TRBJ1-2, with TRBD1 as a possible D gene (6 bases). Trimming left V 5 bases short and J 2 bases short, with 10 bases between. The germline V gene has CDR1 SGHRS and CDR2 YFSETQ. CDR3 length equals 13 residues. CDR3 bases: TGCGCCAGCAGATGGACAGAAAACTATGGCTACACCTTC. It translates to CASRWTENYGYTF.

This clonotype was counted ten times or more. The chain links TRBV25-1 to TRBJ1-5, with D maybe TRBD1 (5 bases). Germline assignment: CDR1 MGHDK and CDR2 SYGVNS. The CDR3 runs 14 residues. V lost 4 bases and J 2 bases, leaving 9 bases between the germline ends. The CDR3 DNA is TGTGCCAGCAGTGCCAGGGTGGGCAATCAGCCCCAGCATTTT. Translating it yields CASSARVGNQPQHF.

This clonotype has only a few counts. The chain joins TRBV5-1 to TRBJ2-7; the match to TRBD1 covers 8 bases. Looked up from germline, CDR1 is SGHRS and CDR2 is YFSETQ. This CDR3 is built from 14 residues. Trimming took 6 bases from V and 5 from J; bases not matched to a gene: 10. CDR3 DNA sequence: TGCGCCAGCACGGTGCAGGGGGCTACCCACGAGCAGTACTTC. Translation gives CASTVQGATHEQYF.

This clonotype was counted ten times or more. CDR3 DNA sequence: TGCGCCAGCAGCTTGGGAGGCGGCGCTGGGGCCAACGTCCTGACTTTC. It encodes CASSLGGGAGANVLTF. This rearrangement joins TRBV5-1 to TRBJ2-6; D remains ambiguous. CDR3 length: 16 residues. The V and J ends lost 0 bases and 2 bases respectively, with 9 bases between them. CDR1 is SGHRS and CDR2 is YFSETQ in the germline V gene.

This clonotype was found many times. The chain combines TRBV4-1 with TRBJ2-5, with D perhaps TRBD2 (6 bases). The germline V and J ends were trimmed by 0 bases and 9 bases, with 20 bases remaining between them. This CDR3 region has 16 residues. Germline CDR1 reads MGHRA; CDR2 reads YSYEKL. As DNA, the CDR3 is TGCGCCAGCAGCCAAGATCCCCCCGGGACTCTTATGGCCCAGTACTTC. Translating gives CASSQDPPGTLMAQYF.

This clonotype has ten or more counts. The gene calls are TRBV27 and TRBJ2-1; 10 bases match TRBD1. This CDR3 spans 15 amino acids. The germline V gene encodes CDR1 MNHEY and CDR2 SMNVEV (reference sequence). The ends lost 5 bases at V and 6 bases at J; junction bases unmatched: 7. DNA of the CDR3: TGTGCCAGCAGTCACCGGGACAGGGGATTCAATGAGCAGTTCTTC. It yields the protein CASSHRDRGFNEQFF.

This clonotype has a count of ten or more. CDR3 sequence (DNA): TGTGCCAGCAGCGTTAGAAGCGGGGGCAATAACAATGAGCAGTTCTTC. It codes for CASSVRSGGNNNEQFF. The genes are TRBV9 and TRBJ2-1, with 8 positions matching TRBD2. Germline CDR1 is SGDLS and CDR2 is YYNGEE. The CDR3 is 16 amino acids. Trimming took 2 bases from V and 5 from J; bases not matched to a gene: 9. Combining the CDR3 with reference TRBV9 and TRBJ2-1 gives the whole variable domain DSGVTQTPKHLITATGQRVTLRCSPRSGDLSVYWYQQSLDQGLQFLIQYYNGEERAKGNILERFSAQQFPDLHSELNLSSLELGDSALYFCASSVRSGGNNNEQFFGPGTRLTVL.

In its sample, this clonotype was seen many times. The chain has TRBV2 and TRBJ2-3; D gene uncertain. V lost 4 bases, J lost 0 bases, and 8 bases lay in between. The CDR3 contains 14 residues. CDR1 and CDR2 from the germline V gene are SNHLY and FYNNEI. DNA for the CDR3: TGTGCCAGCAGTGTGACGGTTAGCACAGATACGCAGTATTTT. Amino acid sequence: CASSVTVSTDTQYF.

V is TRBV5-1 and J is TRBJ1-6; the match to TRBD1 covers 7 bases. The CDR3 is 14 residues long. The trim removed 4 bases at V and 3 bases at J, leaving 1 base unmatched. Germline V gene lookup returns CDR1 SGHRS and CDR2 YFSETQ. The CDR3 DNA sequence: TGCGCCAGCAGCGGGGACAGCTATAATTCACCCCTCCACTTT. The encoded protein is CASSGDSYNSPLHF.

At least ten counts were recorded for this clonotype. The rearrangement links TRBV21-1 to TRBJ2-5; TRBD1, the table's D call, lacks a check against the DNA. TRBV21-1 is termed a pseudogene. There are 15 residues in the CDR3. The CDR3 sequence is CASSKDGGRRETQYF. The CDR3 DNA reads TGTGCCAGCAGCAAAGACGGGGGGCGCCGGGAGACCCAGTACTTC.

This clonotype was detected only a few times. The CDR3 is CSVTTGGFQPQHF. The DNA for the CDR3 is TGCAGTGTTACCACAGGGGGCTTTCAGCCCCAGCATTTT. The rearrangement joins TRBV20-1 to TRBJ1-5; 9 positions match TRBD1. The CDR3 has 13 residues. J gave up 6 bases and V 7 bases, and 7 bases lay outside the gene matches. Germline V lookup: CDR1 DFQATT, CDR2 SNEGSKA (reference sequence).

The rearrangement uses TRBV5-1 and TRBJ2-1; maybe TRBD1 (5 bases). The V gene's germline CDR1 is SGHRS and CDR2 YFSETQ. The length of the CDR3 is 16 residues. V was shortened by 0 bases and J by 5 bases, with 15 bases between the two germline ends. The CDR3 bases are TGCGCCAGCAGCTTGGCCATTCAGGGAAATGACAATGAGCAGTTCTTC. Encoded protein: CASSLAIQGNDNEQFF.

This clonotype has at least ten counts. This chain connects TRBV7-2 to TRBJ1-5; D is possibly TRBD1 (6 bases). Germline loops: CDR1 SGHTA, CDR2 FQGNSA. There are 14 residues in the CDR3. V lost 5 bases, J lost 4 bases, and 12 bases lay in between. In nucleotides, the CDR3 is TGTGCCAGCAGCCCCGGGACACCGAATCAGCCCCAGCATTTT. Translation gives CASSPGTPNQPQHF.

This clonotype has at least ten counts. CDR3 DNA sequence: TGTGCCAGCGGACAGGGGGCGCAAACCGGGGAGCTGTTTTTT. Translation: CASGQGAQTGELFF. V and J are TRBV10-3 and TRBJ2-2; TRBD1 agrees at 11 bases. CDR1 is ENHRY, CDR2 SYGVKD, per germline. Unmatched junction bases numbered 6, after V lost 10 bases and J lost 5 bases. This CDR3 comprises 14 residues.

The chain links TRBV30 to TRBJ2-1, with D perhaps TRBD1 (6 bases). Germline CDR1 GTSNPN, CDR2 SVGIG (reference sequence). The CDR3 covers 13 residues. V shed 8 bases and J shed 8 bases, with 19 bases lying between them. CDR3 loop: CAHEQGEWDEQFF. The CDR3 region has the DNA TGTGCCCACGAACAGGGTGAATGGGATGAGCAGTTCTTC.

This clonotype was seen repeatedly, ten times or more. This sequence joins TRBV7-3 and TRBJ1-2; possible D gene TRBD1, 6 bases. The germline CDR1 and CDR2 sequences are SGHTA and FQGTGA. This CDR3 region has 13 residues. V lost 1 base and J lost 6, with 9 bases in between. DNA of the CDR3: TGTGCCAGCAGCTTAAGGGAGGGGGATGGCTACACCTTC. Protein product: CASSLREGDGYTF.

V and J are TRBV4-1 and TRBJ2-4, with a tentative D call TRBD2 (5 bases). Germline CDR1 MGHRA, CDR2 YSYEKL. The V end was cut by 0 bases, the J end by 1 base, with 10 bases between. The CDR3 contains 16 residues. CDR3 amino acids: CASSQDAGGAKNIQYF. The DNA of the CDR3 is TGCGCCAGCAGCCAAGATGCGGGTGGGGCCAAAAACATTCAGTACTTC.

The sample holds many counts of this clonotype. In nucleotides, the CDR3 is TGCAGTGCGAGAACACACTCGAGCTCCTACAATGAGCAGTTCTTC. This sequence encodes CSARTHSSSYNEQFF. This chain connects TRBV20-1 to TRBJ2-1; D ambiguous. The CDR3 sequence is 15 residues long. The germline V and J ends were trimmed by 6 bases and 0 bases, with 15 bases remaining between them. CDR1 DFQATT and CDR2 SNEGSKA come from the germline V gene (reference sequence).

This chain joins TRBV3-1 and TRBJ1-4; D uncertain. The CDR3 covers 15 residues. The V end lost 4 bases, the J end lost 0 bases, and 9 bases lay between the germline ends. Germline CDR1 is LGHDT and CDR2 is YNNKEL (reference sequence). The CDR3 sequence is CASSRRGPTNEKLFF. The CDR3 DNA reads TGTGCCAGCAGCCGACGGGGTCCAACTAATGAAAAACTGTTTTTT.

This clonotype has at least ten counts. Germline is not matched at one junction end, which may reflect a read error. The CDR3 DNA is TGTGCCAGCAGTTTAATGGCTGGACATTACTTC. It translates to CASSLMAGHYF. V usage is TRBV12-3 or TRBV12-4 and J usage is TRBJ1-2; D is possibly TRBD1 (5 bases). The CDR3 totals 11 residues.